A single sample is the source of the 20 T cell receptor beta chains below, sequenced in a study of blood T cell repertoires in COVID-19. The protocol was immunoSEQ multiplex PCR, while the TCRdb copy is restricted to in-frame clones and leaves out a portion. Among more than 200,000 clones listed, around 80% were seen once. Sample: peripheral blood. These receptors originate from an elderly woman with COVID-19, enrolled during active disease.

This chain uses TRBV7-6 with TRBJ2-3; D perhaps matches TRBD2 (6 bases). The CDR3 totals 17 residues. Germline CDR1 SGHVS, CDR2 FNYEAQ. Trimming pared 0 bases from V and 0 bases from J, leaving 13 bases between. The CDR3: CASSLAVASASTDTQYF. The CDR3 DNA is TGTGCCAGCAGCTTAGCTGTGGCTAGCGCAAGCACAGATACGCAGTATTTT.

The V and J genes are TRBV27 and TRBJ2-7; D is perhaps TRBD1 (6 bases). V lost 6 bases, J lost 4 bases, and 19 bases lay in between. The CDR3 loop spans 15 amino acids. Germline CDR1 is MNHEY and CDR2 is SMNVEV (reference sequence). The CDR3 DNA reads TGTGCCAGCAGCCTCAAACCCGGACAGCCTTACGAGCAGTACGTC. This translates into CASSLKPGQPYEQYV.

The V call is TRBV2, the J call TRBJ2-6; the match to TRBD2 covers 9 bases. This CDR3 has 17 amino acids. CDR1 is SNHLY and CDR2 is FYNNEI in the germline V gene. V was pared by 8 bases and J by 0 bases, with 8 bases of the junction left unmatched. CDR3 protein: CASQRSGGSSGANVLTF. CDR3 DNA: TGTGCCAGCCAGAGGAGCGGGGGGTCCTCTGGGGCCAACGTCCTGACTTTC.

The V call is TRBV11-2, the J call TRBJ2-7; tentatively, D is TRBD1 (6 bases). The CDR3 is 15 residues long. CDR1 is SGHAT, CDR2 FQNNGV, per germline. Trimming left V 1 base short and J 1 base short, with 11 bases between. CDR3 amino acids: CASSLAGVISYEQYF. CDR3 DNA sequence: TGTGCCAGCAGCTTAGCAGGGGTTATTTCCTACGAGCAGTACTTC. Full variable domain (remainder filled in from reference TRBV11-2 and TRBJ2-7): EAGVAQSPRYKIIEKRQSVAFWCNPISGHATLYWYQQILGQGPKLLIQFQNNGVVDDSQLPKDRFSAERLKGVDSTLKIQPAKLEDSAVYLCASSLAGVISYEQYFGPGTRLTVT.

The gene calls are TRBV10-3 and TRBJ1-3; 10 bases map to TRBD1. Germline CDR1 reads ENHRY; CDR2 reads SYGVKD. The CDR3 totals 17 residues. Losses at the gene ends were 9 bases for V and 4 bases for J; bases not matched to a gene: 15. The CDR3 sequence is CAIPAPGQGNRGNTIYF. The CDR3 DNA is TGTGCCATTCCCGCACCGGGACAGGGGAATAGGGGAAACACCATATATTTT.

The V and J genes are TRBV27 and TRBJ1-2; D is possibly TRBD1 (6 bases). This CDR3 comprises 14 residues. From germline, CDR1 is MNHEY and CDR2 SMNVEV (reference sequence). V lost 4 bases and J lost 8, with 17 bases in between. The CDR3 DNA is TGTGCCAGCAGTTCAGCTGACAGGTCATCCGGCTACACCTTC. Translated: CASSSADRSSGYTF.

The rearrangement joins TRBV5-1 to TRBJ2-7, with D perhaps TRBD2 (6 bases). The CDR3 has 13 amino acids. Trimming took off 2 bases at V and 7 bases at J, with 13 bases between the two ends. The germline gives CDR1 SGHRS, CDR2 YFSETQ. CDR3 loop: CASSFSGGREQYF. As DNA, the CDR3 is TGCGCCAGCAGCTTTAGCGGCGGGCGGGAGCAGTACTTC.

This clone was found a few times. The chain combines TRBV28 with TRBJ1-2; D call uncertain. Germline V gene sequence: CDR1 MDHEN, CDR2 SYDVKM. The CDR3 has 15 residues. The V and J ends lost 2 bases and 0 bases respectively, with 10 bases between them. As DNA, the CDR3 is TGTGCCAGCAGTTTAGGTAGCCTAGCTAACTATGGCTACACCTTC. It specifies CASSLGSLANYGYTF.

The count of this clone is one. The rearrangement links TRBV6-5 to TRBJ1-5; maybe TRBD1 (5 bases). Germline CDR1 and CDR2: MNHEY and SVGAGI. The V end lost 2 bases, the J end lost 3 bases, and 14 bases lay between the germline ends. This CDR3 has 16 amino acids. CDR3 sequence: CASSYAGWGDNQPQHF. The CDR3 DNA is TGTGCCAGCAGTTACGCGGGATGGGGCGACAATCAGCCCCAGCATTTT.

The chain combines TRBV5-4 with TRBJ2-5, with 7 bases lining up with TRBD1. V trimming: 0 bases; J trimming: 5 bases; junction bases outside the gene matches: 4. The CDR3 spans 14 residues. CDR1 is SGHNT and CDR2 is YYREEE in the germline V gene (reference sequence). CDR3 in amino acids: CASSLARQGETQYF. The CDR3 DNA sequence: TGTGCCAGCAGCTTGGCGCGACAGGGTGAGACCCAGTACTTC. Based on the CDR3 plus reference TRBV5-4 and TRBJ2-5, the full variable domain is ETGVTQSPTHLIKTRGQQVTLRCSSQSGHNTVSWYQQALGQGPQFIFQYYREEENGRGNFPPRFSGLQFPNYSSELNVNALELDDSALYLCASSLARQGETQYFGPGTRLLVL.

J is TRBJ2-3 and V is TRBV6-1, with TRBD2 matching 8 bases. Germline V CDR1 and CDR2: MNHNS, SASEGT. CDR3 size: 19 residues. The trim removed 2 bases at V and 6 bases at J, leaving 19 bases unmatched. The CDR3 nucleotides read TGTGCCAGCAGTGAACGGTCTTCCGGGGGGGGAACTCCCAAGGATACGCAGTATTTT. This sequence encodes CASSERSSGGGTPKDTQYF.

The rearrangement uses TRBV6-1 and TRBJ2-4; D unresolved. V shed 2 bases and J shed 5 bases, with 7 bases lying between them. Germline values: CDR1 MNHNS, CDR2 SASEGT. This CDR3 is built from 13 residues. The CDR3 protein is CASSENRENIQYF. The CDR3 coding sequence is TGTGCCAGCAGTGAAAACAGAGAAAACATTCAGTACTTC.

The chain links TRBV28 to TRBJ1-2; 7 nucleotides match TRBD1. The length of the CDR3 is 14 residues. V lost 4 bases to trimming and J lost 8 bases; unmatched junction nucleotides: 10. Germline lookup yields CDR1 MDHEN and CDR2 SYDVKM. The CDR3 loop is CASSWEVGGGGYTF. The CDR3 coding sequence is TGTGCCAGCAGTTGGGAGGTAGGGGGCGGGGGCTACACCTTC.

The V call is TRBV28, the J call TRBJ2-7, with 7 nucleotides matching TRBD1. The CDR3 spans 13 residues. Germline V CDR1 and CDR2: MDHEN, SYDVKM. V lost 4 bases, J lost 6 bases, and 6 bases stayed unmatched. The CDR3 loop is CASSSPDRSEQYF. The CDR3 nucleotides read TGTGCCAGCAGTTCTCCGGACAGGAGCGAGCAGTACTTC.

The chain has TRBV7-2 and TRBJ2-3; 9 nucleotides line up with TRBD2. CDR3 size: 16 residues. Losses at the gene ends were 5 bases for V and 1 base for J; bases not matched to a gene: 7. Germline-derived CDR1 and CDR2 are SGHTA and FQGNSA. The CDR3 coding sequence is TGTGCCAGCAGCATCAGCGGGGGGTCTCGCACAGATACGCAGTATTTT. Residues: CASSISGGSRTDTQYF.

The rearrangement links TRBV12-3 or TRBV12-4 to TRBJ2-5; D remains ambiguous. The CDR3 loop spans 12 amino acids. V gave up 4 bases and J gave up 2 bases, with 5 bases separating them. The CDR3 DNA is TGTGCCAGCAGTTCTAGACAAGAGACCCAGTACTTC. Residues: CASSSRQETQYF.

The chain has TRBV6-1 and TRBJ1-3; unclear D gene. Trimming left V 2 bases short and J 0 bases short, with 8 bases between. This CDR3 spans 15 amino acids. The germline CDR1 and CDR2 sequences are MNHNS and SASEGT. The CDR3 reads CASSEQTSSGNTIYF. Here the CDR3 DNA reads TGTGCCAGCAGTGAACAGACAAGCTCTGGAAACACCATATATTTT.

The chain recombines TRBV5-1 with TRBJ1-1, with D perhaps TRBD1 (5 bases). Germline-derived CDR1 and CDR2 are SGHRS and YFSETQ. The CDR3 is 16 amino acids. Trimming shortened V by 5 bases and J by 5 bases, and 22 bases separated the two germline ends. CDR3 loop: CASSSTGAGGSTEAFF. CDR3 sequence (DNA): TGCGCCAGCAGTTCCACAGGTGCCGGGGGGAGTACTGAAGCTTTCTTT.

The V gene is TRBV19, the J gene TRBJ1-5; D is unresolved. The CDR3 spans 15 residues. V was clipped by 8 bases and J by 1 base, with 15 bases between them. CDR1 LNHDA and CDR2 SQIVND come from the germline V gene (reference sequence). In DNA form, the CDR3 reads TGTGCCAGTCTTCGGTCGAGTGCAAGCAATCAGCCCCAGCATTTT. This sequence encodes CASLRSSASNQPQHF. The full variable domain, in which reference TRBV19 and TRBJ1-5 provide the parts outside the CDR3, is DGGITQSPKYLFRKEGQNVTLSCEQNLNHDAMYWYRQDPGQGLRLIYYSQIVNDFQKGDIAEGYSVSREKKESFPLTVTSAQKNPTAFYLCASLRSSASNQPQHFGDGTRLSIL.

This chain links TRBV29-1 with TRBJ2-2, with 9 nucleotides matching TRBD1. V was pared by 4 bases and J by 3 bases, with 3 bases of the junction left unmatched. This CDR3 has 14 amino acids. Germline V lookup: CDR1 SQVTM, CDR2 ANQGSEA. CDR3 in DNA: TGCAGCGTTGGGACAGGGGTTCACACCGGGGAGCTGTTTTTT. This codes for CSVGTGVHTGELFF.